The following is a T cell receptor beta chain sequence with its context. The antigen remains unidentified. This sample is drawn from a study of T cell repertoires in cytomegalovirus infection. General study findings and limits: Summed frequency of public TCR beta families distinguished CMV carriers with the relevant HLA.

TCRdb recomputed calls from the reads with MiXCR, one row per CDR3 protein. The sample lists a few hundred thousand distinct CDR3 sequences; 20% to 25% were seen once. V lost 1 base to trimming and J lost 0 bases; unmatched junction nucleotides: 5. This CDR3 has 15 amino acids. The germline V gene encodes CDR1 DFQATT and CDR2 SNEGSKA (reference sequence). Material: CD8+ T cells from PBMCs. This TCR was recovered from a human donor in good health (CMV status not recorded). Some clones in this sample may be carry-over from other donors' samples. The gene calls are TRBV20-1 and TRBJ2-7; TRBD1 matches 8 bases. CDR3 amino acids: CSARGETGVSYEQYF. CDR3 DNA: TGCAGTGCTAGAGGGGAGACAGGGGTCTCCTACGAGCAGTACTTC.